There are many counts of the clone carrying this TCR beta chain. This CDR3 is 17 amino acids long. The germline CDR1 and CDR2 sequences are DFQATT and SNEGSKA (reference sequence). With 2 bases removed from V and 0 bases from J, the gap between germline ends came to 18 bases. These data are taken from a study of T cells in Graves' hyperthyroidism and ophthalmopathy. Amplification targeted TCR beta CDR3 regions from RNA transcripts. With the HTBI primer set, the TCR CDR3 went through a first round of RT-PCR. TCRdb re-derived calls from the multiplex PCR reads in MiXCR, one entry per CDR3 protein. The sample includes 400,000 or so distinct CDR3 sequences, around 15% of them seen just once. Disease duration was under 3 months in the ophthalmopathy patients, who also had a Clinical Activity Score of at least 3 and a NOSPECS grade of at least 4.

The TCR sequence derives from a man aged 50 to 59 with Graves' ophthalmopathy. Sequenced input: blood. This chain connects TRBV20-1 to TRBJ2-3; maybe TRBD2 (6 bases). The chain's CDR3 is CSARRRRDPTSTDTQYF. The CDR3 bases are TGCAGTGCTAGACGGAGGCGGGACCCCACTAGCACAGATACGCAGTATTTT.